This T cell receptor beta chain was recorded in a study of blood T cell repertoires in COVID-19 (dated by TCRdb to the early 2020s). The study in broad terms: The collaborator samples originated in the United States, Italy and Spain and spanned the acute and convalescent phases of COVID-19. Nearly every sample came with metadata listing a de-identified subject ID, COVID-19 status, age in years and sex. Where available, HLA class I and class II types were taken from metadata supplied by the sample provider and were not determined by assay-based typing. The repertoires were made available in a free public database intended to serve as a resource for research on the immune response to SARS-CoV-2. The samples were drawn from the first 160 participants of the ongoing ImmuneRACE study and from 1,254 subjects provided by 6 global collaborators. The material from the prospective study consisted of cDNA or gDNA derived from T cells, B-cell-depleted T cells, or PBMCs. Subjects who had been exposed to COVID-19, were actively infected with it, or had recovered from it provided the deeply sampled blood TCRbeta repertoires that made up the dataset.

Concerning this clone itself: Its antigen is not yet known. The input lacks base qualities; no much larger clone sits a single base away.

Each collaborating institution followed its own protocols to collect whole blood in K2EDTA tubes. Collaborator samples were shipped for TCRbeta analysis as frozen whole blood, isolated PBMCs, or DNA extracted from either sample type. Overall study outcomes, separate from this receptor: The amount of clinical and demographic metadata varied by source and participant and was provided uncurated.

V lost 5 bases and J lost 3 bases; the stretch between them is 10 bases long. The CDR3 runs 13 amino acids, cysteine and phenylalanine included. Only the CDR3 DNA stays, 39 bases, in frame from base 1. From the germline V gene, CDR1 is SGHTA and CDR2 is FQGNSA. TCRbeta CDR3 regions were amplified from genomic DNA by means of the immunoSEQ Assay, a bias-controlled multiplex PCR. The paper's processing steps were these. The number of nucleated cells in each sample was estimated by amplification of reference gene primers within the assay. To quantify the absolute abundance of each unique TCRbeta CDR3 rearrangement, sequence reads were collapsed and filtered. Productive Simpson clonality was computed per sample as the square root of Simpson's diversity index over productive rearrangements. TCRdb limited this immuneACCESS table to in-frame rearrangements with V and J called. A share of clones is missing; checked studies link under half to unresolved V genes, and the rest is unexplained. V and J calls and clone size are given by that table; D and trimming were obtained from the DNA. A total of some 150,000 clones appear in this sample, over 65% of them only once. Together, the top ten hold roughly 1.8% of the sample.

The chain joins TRBV7-2 to TRBJ2-5; the D gene cannot be resolved reliably. Material: peripheral blood. This TCR derives from a man older than 75 with acute or convalescent COVID-19. The CDR3 region reads CASSRSTEETQYF. The bases read TGTGCCAGCAGCCGGTCAACGGAAGAGACCCAGTACTTC.